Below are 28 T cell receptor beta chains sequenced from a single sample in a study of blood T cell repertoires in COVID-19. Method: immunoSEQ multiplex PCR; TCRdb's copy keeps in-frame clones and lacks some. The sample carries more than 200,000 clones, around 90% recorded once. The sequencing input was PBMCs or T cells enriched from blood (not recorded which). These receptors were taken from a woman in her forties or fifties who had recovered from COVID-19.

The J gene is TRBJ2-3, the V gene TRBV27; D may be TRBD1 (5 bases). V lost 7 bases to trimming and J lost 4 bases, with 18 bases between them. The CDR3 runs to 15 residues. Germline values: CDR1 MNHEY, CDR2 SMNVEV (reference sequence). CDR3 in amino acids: CASNPQGYEADTQYF. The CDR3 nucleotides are TGTGCCAGCAATCCTCAGGGTTACGAGGCAGATACGCAGTATTTT.

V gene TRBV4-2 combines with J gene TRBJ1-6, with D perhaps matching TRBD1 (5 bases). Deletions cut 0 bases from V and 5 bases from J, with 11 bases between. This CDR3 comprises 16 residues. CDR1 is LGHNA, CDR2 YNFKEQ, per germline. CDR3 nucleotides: TGTGCCAGCAGCCAAGATCCCACAGGCAATAATTCACCCCTCCACTTT. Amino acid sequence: CASSQDPTGNNSPLHF.

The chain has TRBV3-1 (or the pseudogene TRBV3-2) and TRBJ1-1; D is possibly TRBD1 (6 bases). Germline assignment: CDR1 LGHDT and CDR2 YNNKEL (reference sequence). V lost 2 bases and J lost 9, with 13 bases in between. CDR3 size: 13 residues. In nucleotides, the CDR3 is TGTGCCAGCAGCCAACTTGACAGGAAGAAAGCTTTCTTT. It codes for CASSQLDRKKAFF.

Written as DNA, the CDR3 is TGTGCCAGCAGTTTATTAGCGGGAGGGAGCAATGAGCAGTTCTTC. Its translation is CASSLLAGGSNEQFF. The chain couples TRBV27 to TRBJ2-1; 11 bases are a match to TRBD2. Trimming cost V 1 base and J 6 bases; bases outside gene matches: 2. The CDR3 contains 15 residues. The germline V gene has CDR1 MNHEY and CDR2 SMNVEV (reference sequence).

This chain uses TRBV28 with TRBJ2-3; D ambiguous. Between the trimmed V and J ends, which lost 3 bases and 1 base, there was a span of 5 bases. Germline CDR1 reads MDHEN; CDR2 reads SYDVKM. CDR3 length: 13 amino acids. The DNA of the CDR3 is TGTGCCAGCAGTTTTCTACGCACAGATACGCAGTATTTT. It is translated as CASSFLRTDTQYF.

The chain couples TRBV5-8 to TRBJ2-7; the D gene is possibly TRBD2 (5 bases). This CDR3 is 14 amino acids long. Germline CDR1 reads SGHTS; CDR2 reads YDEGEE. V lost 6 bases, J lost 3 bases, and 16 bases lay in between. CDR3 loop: CASTVRTGFYEQYF. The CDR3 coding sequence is TGTGCCAGCACCGTCCGGACGGGGTTCTACGAGCAGTACTTC.

CDR3 nucleotide sequence: TGTGCCAGCAGCTCCGGGACAGGGGGAAGAGAGACCCAGTACTTC. Protein sequence: CASSSGTGGRETQYF. The chain is built from TRBV3-1 (or the pseudogene TRBV3-2) and TRBJ2-5; 11 bases map to TRBD1. Germline trimming cut 5 bases from V and 4 bases from J; bases unmatched to any gene: 6. Per the germline V gene, CDR1 is LGHDT and CDR2 is YNNKEL (reference sequence). The CDR3 has 15 amino acids.

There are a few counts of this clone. The chain's CDR3 is CASSQMTGANEKLFF. In DNA, the CDR3 is TGTGCCAGCAGCCAAATGACAGGAGCTAATGAAAAACTGTTTTTT. The gene calls are TRBV3-1 (or the pseudogene TRBV3-2) and TRBJ1-4; tentatively, D is TRBD1 (6 bases). Trimming pared 2 bases from V and 3 bases from J, leaving 10 bases between. The CDR3 contains 15 residues. Germline V gives CDR1 LGHDT, CDR2 YNNKEL (reference sequence).

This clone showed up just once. The CDR3 reads CASSSYRVNTEAFF. CDR3 nucleotides: TGCGCCAGCAGCTCATACAGGGTGAACACTGAAGCTTTCTTT. The genes are TRBV5-1 and TRBJ1-1, with D perhaps matching TRBD1 (6 bases). The ends were cut back, 3 bases at V and 0 bases at J, with 9 bases in the middle. Germline V gene lookup returns CDR1 SGHRS and CDR2 YFSETQ. The CDR3 loop spans 14 amino acids.

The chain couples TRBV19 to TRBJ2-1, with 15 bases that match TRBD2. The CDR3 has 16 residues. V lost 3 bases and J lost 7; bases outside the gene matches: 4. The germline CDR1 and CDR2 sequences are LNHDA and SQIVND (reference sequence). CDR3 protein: CASSIQGLAGGNEQFF. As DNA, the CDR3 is TGTGCCAGTAGTATCCAGGGACTAGCGGGAGGAAATGAGCAGTTCTTC.

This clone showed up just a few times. The DNA of the CDR3 is TGCGCCAGCAGCCTGGAGGCCATGGAGGCCGAGCAGTACTTC. Translated, it gives CASSLEAMEAEQYF. The genes are TRBV5-1 and TRBJ2-7; D perhaps matches TRBD2 (5 bases). V lost 4 bases to trimming and J lost 6 bases, with 17 bases between them. Germline-derived CDR1 and CDR2 are SGHRS and YFSETQ. The CDR3 totals 14 residues. The full variable domain, rest sourced from reference TRBV5-1 and TRBJ2-7, is KAGVTQTPRYLIKTRGQQVTLSCSPISGHRSVSWYQQTPGQGLQFLFEYFSETQRNKGNFPGRFSGRQFSNSRSEMNVSTLELGDSALYLCASSLEAMEAEQYFGPGTRLTVT.

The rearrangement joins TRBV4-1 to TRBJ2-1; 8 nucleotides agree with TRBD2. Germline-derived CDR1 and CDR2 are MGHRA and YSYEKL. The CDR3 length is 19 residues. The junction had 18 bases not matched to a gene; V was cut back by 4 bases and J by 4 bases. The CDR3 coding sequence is TGCGCCAGCAGCCTACCCGTCAGAGCGCGGGAGGACCGGTACAATGAGCAGTTCTTC. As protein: CASSLPVRAREDRYNEQFF.

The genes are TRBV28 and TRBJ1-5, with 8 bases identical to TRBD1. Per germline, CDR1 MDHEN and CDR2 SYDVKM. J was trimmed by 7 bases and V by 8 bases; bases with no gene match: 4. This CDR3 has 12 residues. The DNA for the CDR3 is TGTGCCAGCTCGGACAGGGTCCAGCCCCAGCATTTT. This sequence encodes CASSDRVQPQHF.

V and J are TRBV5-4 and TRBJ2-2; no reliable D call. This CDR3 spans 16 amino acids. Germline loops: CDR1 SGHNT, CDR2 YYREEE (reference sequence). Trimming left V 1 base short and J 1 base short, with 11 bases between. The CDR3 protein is CASSLLVAGNTGELFF. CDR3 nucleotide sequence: TGTGCCAGCAGCTTGTTAGTCGCCGGGAACACCGGGGAGCTGTTTTTT. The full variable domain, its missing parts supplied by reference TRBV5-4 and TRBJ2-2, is ETGVTQSPTHLIKTRGQQVTLRCSSQSGHNTVSWYQQALGQGPQFIFQYYREEENGRGNFPPRFSGLQFPNYSSELNVNALELDDSALYLCASSLLVAGNTGELFFGEGSRLTVL.

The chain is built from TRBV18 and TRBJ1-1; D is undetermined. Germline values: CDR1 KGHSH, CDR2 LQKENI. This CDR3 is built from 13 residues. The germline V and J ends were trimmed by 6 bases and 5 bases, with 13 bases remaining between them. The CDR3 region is CASSWEGWTEAFF. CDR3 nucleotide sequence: TGTGCCAGCTCTTGGGAGGGTTGGACTGAAGCTTTCTTT. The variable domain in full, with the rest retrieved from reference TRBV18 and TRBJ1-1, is NAGVMQNPRHLVRRRGQEARLRCSPMKGHSHVYWYRQLPEEGLKFMVYLQKENIIDESGMPKERFSAEFPKEGPSILRIQQVVRGDSAAYFCASSWEGWTEAFFGQGTRLTVV.

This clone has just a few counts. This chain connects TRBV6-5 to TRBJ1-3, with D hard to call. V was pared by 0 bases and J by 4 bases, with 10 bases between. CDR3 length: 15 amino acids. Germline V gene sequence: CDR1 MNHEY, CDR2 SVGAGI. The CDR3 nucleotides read TGTGCCAGCAGTTACTCTGACTCCCTGGGAAACACCATATATTTT. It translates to CASSYSDSLGNTIYF.

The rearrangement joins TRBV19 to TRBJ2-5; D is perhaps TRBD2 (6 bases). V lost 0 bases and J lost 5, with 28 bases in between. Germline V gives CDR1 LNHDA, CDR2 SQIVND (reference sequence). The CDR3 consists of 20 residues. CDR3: CASSIDPRAPGSRPRETQYF. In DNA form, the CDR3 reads TGTGCCAGTAGTATAGACCCCAGGGCCCCCGGGAGCCGCCCACGGGAGACCCAGTACTTC.

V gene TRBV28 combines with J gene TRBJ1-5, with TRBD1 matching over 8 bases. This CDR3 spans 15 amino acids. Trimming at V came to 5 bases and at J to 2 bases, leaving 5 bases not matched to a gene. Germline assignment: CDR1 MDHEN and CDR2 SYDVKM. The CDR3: CASSPGTGRNQPQHF. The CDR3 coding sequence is TGTGCCAGCAGTCCGGGGACAGGCCGCAATCAGCCCCAGCATTTT.

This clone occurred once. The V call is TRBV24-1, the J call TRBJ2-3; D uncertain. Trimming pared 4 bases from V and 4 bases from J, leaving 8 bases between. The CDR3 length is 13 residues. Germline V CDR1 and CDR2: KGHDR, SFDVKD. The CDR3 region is CATSETTSDTQYF. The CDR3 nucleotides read TGTGCCACCAGTGAAACTACATCAGATACGCAGTATTTT.

The CDR3 bases are TGTGCCAGCAGCGTCGGGGGGAGCAATCAGCCCCAGCATTTT. Translating gives CASSVGGSNQPQHF. The chain employs TRBV13 and TRBJ1-5, with a tentative D call TRBD1 (5 bases). There are 14 residues in the CDR3. The V and J ends lost 5 bases and 1 base respectively, with 9 bases between them. The germline V gene has CDR1 PRHDT and CDR2 FYEKMQ (reference sequence). Full variable domain (missing parts from reference TRBV13 and TRBJ1-5): AAGVIQSPRHLIKEKRETATLKCYPIPRHDTVYWYQQGPGQDPQFLISFYEKMQSDKGSIPDRFSAQQFSDYHSELNMSSLELGDSALYFCASSVGGSNQPQHFGDGTRLSIL.

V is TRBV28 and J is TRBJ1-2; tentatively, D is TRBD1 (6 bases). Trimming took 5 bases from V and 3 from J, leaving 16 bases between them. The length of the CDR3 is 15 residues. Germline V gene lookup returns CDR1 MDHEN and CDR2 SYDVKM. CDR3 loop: CASSPPDRPYYGYTF. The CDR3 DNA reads TGTGCCAGCAGTCCACCGGACAGACCTTACTATGGCTACACCTTC.

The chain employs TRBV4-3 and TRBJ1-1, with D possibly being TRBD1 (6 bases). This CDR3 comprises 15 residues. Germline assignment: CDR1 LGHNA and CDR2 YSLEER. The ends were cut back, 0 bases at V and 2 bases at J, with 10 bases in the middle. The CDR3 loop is CASSQEWGGNTEAFF. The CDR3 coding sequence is TGCGCCAGCAGCCAAGAATGGGGGGGCAACACTGAAGCTTTCTTT.

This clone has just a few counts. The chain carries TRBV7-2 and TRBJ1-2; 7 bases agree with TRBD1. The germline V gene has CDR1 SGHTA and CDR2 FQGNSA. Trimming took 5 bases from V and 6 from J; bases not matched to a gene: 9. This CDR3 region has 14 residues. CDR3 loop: CASSQGTDHNGYTF. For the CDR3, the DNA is TGTGCCAGCAGCCAAGGGACAGATCACAATGGCTACACCTTC. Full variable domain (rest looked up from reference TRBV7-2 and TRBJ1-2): GAGVSQSPSNKVTEKGKDVELRCDPISGHTALYWYRQSLGQGLEFLIYFQGNSAPDKSGLPSDRFSAERTGGSVSTLTIQRTQQEDSAVYLCASSQGTDHNGYTFGSGTRLTVV.

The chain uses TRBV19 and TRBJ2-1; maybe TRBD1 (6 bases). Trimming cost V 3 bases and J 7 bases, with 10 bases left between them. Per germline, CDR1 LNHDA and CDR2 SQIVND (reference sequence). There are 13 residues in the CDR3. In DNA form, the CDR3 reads TGTGCCAGTAGTATGGTAGGGGGTAATGAGCAGTTCTTC. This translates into CASSMVGGNEQFF. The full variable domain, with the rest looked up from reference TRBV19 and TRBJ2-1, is DGGITQSPKYLFRKEGQNVTLSCEQNLNHDAMYWYRQDPGQGLRLIYYSQIVNDFQKGDIAEGYSVSREKKESFPLTVTSAQKNPTAFYLCASSMVGGNEQFFGPGTRLTVL.

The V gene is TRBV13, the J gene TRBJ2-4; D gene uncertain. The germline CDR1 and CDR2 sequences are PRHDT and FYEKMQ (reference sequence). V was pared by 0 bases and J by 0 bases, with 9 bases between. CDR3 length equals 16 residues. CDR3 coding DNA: TGTGCCAGCAGCTTAGGCGGTAAAGTAGCCAAAAACATTCAGTACTTC. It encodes CASSLGGKVAKNIQYF.

The DNA of the CDR3 is TGTGCCAGCAGCCATCTGGGCAGGGTCTACAATGAGCAGTTCTTC. It is translated as CASSHLGRVYNEQFF. The chain is built from TRBV3-1 (or the pseudogene TRBV3-2) and TRBJ2-1; D is perhaps TRBD1 (5 bases). The V gene lost 3 bases and the J gene lost 3 bases, with 12 bases spanning the gap. The CDR3 spans 15 residues. Germline V CDR1 and CDR2: LGHDT, YNNKEL (reference sequence).

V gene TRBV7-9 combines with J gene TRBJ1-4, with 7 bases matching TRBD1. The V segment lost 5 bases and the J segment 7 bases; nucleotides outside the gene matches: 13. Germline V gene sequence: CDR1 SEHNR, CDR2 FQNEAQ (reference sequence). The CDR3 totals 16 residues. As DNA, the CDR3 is TGTGCCAGCAGCCAAACTCAAGGATACAGGGGTGAAAAACTGTTTTTT. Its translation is CASSQTQGYRGEKLFF.

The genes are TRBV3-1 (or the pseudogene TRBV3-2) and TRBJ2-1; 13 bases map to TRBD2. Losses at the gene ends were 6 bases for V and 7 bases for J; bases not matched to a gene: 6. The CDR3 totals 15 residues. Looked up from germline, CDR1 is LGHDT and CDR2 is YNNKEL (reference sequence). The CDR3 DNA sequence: TGTGCCAGCAGACGGACTAGCGGGAGTGGGAATGAGCAGTTCTTC. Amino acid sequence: CASRRTSGSGNEQFF.